The clone carrying this TCR beta chain has only one observation. Its antigen is not identified. In this CDR3 the conserved last residue, phenylalanine or tryptophan, is missing, so a read error is likely. The DNA is omitted, as the CDR3 cannot be located on it reliably, and the CDR3 follows TCRdb's listing. Patients in the hyperthyroidism group, adults aged 18 to 65, were newly diagnosed, under 2 months' duration. Exclusion applied to patients with other autoimmune diseases, uncontrolled infections, pregnancy or lactation. Beta-chain TCR CDR3 regions were amplified from RNA transcripts. Amplification began with first-round RT-PCR using HTBI primers, then second-round multiplex PCR was performed. One entry per CDR3 protein, called by TCRdb with MiXCR from the multiplex PCR reads. Among roughly 1.1 million distinct CDR3 sequences, 35% to 40% were seen once, and the ten largest hold 11%. This sample is part of a study of Graves' ophthalmopathy and Graves' hyperthyroidism. Background on the study: Being free of ophthalmopathy for 18 months of follow-up defined stable hyperthyroidism. Overall study results and limits: A majority of expanded thyroid clonotypes exceeding 0.001 frequency were likewise present in blood.

CDR1 and CDR2 from the germline V gene are ENHRY and SYGVKD. The CDR3 contains 9 residues when both ends are counted. The chain carries TRBV10-3 and TRBJ2-2; the D call TRBD1 from the table was never checked on the DNA. Sequencing was performed on peripheral blood or thyroid tissue (not recorded which). This receptor was taken from an adult man with Graves' hyperthyroidism. CDR3 loop: CAISDPTTA.